The 23 T cell receptor beta chains in this list originate from one sample, sequenced in a study of T-cell memory formation after mild COVID-19. TCRdb ran MiXCR on the 5' RACE reads and lists one entry per CDR3 protein. The sample has 380,000 or so distinct CDR3 sequences, approximately 15% seen once. Sequenced material: PBMCs or a T cell subset sorted from them (not recorded which). These receptors came from a man aged 18 to 29 who had mild COVID-19 (a few samples of this study predate the infection). Cell type and time point are not known.

V gene TRBV14 combines with J gene TRBJ2-2; D perhaps matches TRBD2 (5 bases). With 6 bases removed from V and 3 bases from J, the gap between germline ends came to 11 bases. The CDR3 sequence is 14 residues long. CDR1 and CDR2 from the germline V gene are SGHDN and FVKESK. The CDR3: CASRPGSYTGELFF. The CDR3 DNA reads as TGTGCCAGCAGGCCGGGAAGTTACACCGGGGAGCTGTTTTTT.

This clonotype was seen only a few times. The CDR3 loop is CASTGAPNTGELFF. CDR3 nucleotides: TGTGCCAGCACGGGGGCACCGAACACCGGGGAGCTGTTTTTT. This rearrangement joins TRBV28 to TRBJ2-2; D could derive from TRBD1 or TRBD2 (6 bases each). This CDR3 comprises 14 residues. Germline lookup yields CDR1 MDHEN and CDR2 SYDVKM. Deletions cut 7 bases from V and 0 bases from J, with 9 bases between.

The chain combines TRBV25-1 with TRBJ1-1; the match to TRBD1 covers 12 bases. With 2 bases clipped from V and 4 bases from J, the junction kept 5 bases outside the gene matches. The germline CDR1 and CDR2 sequences are MGHDK and SYGVNS. This CDR3 is built from 16 residues. Written as DNA, the CDR3 is TGTGCCAGCAGTGAACCCGGGACAGGGGGCGTCACTGAAGCTTTCTTT. It encodes CASSEPGTGGVTEAFF.

The chain joins TRBV2 to TRBJ2-7; tentatively, D is TRBD1 (6 bases). Germline V gene data show CDR1 as SNHLY and CDR2 as FYNNEI. V was clipped by 10 bases and J by 10 bases, with 20 bases between them. This CDR3 has 12 residues. The CDR3 DNA is TGTGCCATCTCCTCCGGGACACATTTTCAGTACTTC. Its protein is CAISSGTHFQYF.

The CDR3, as DNA: TGTGCCAGCAGCTTTCAGGCAGGTCCTAGCACAGATACGCAGTATTTT. Residues: CASSFQAGPSTDTQYF. The V and J genes are TRBV7-3 and TRBJ2-3; no clear D gene. The V end lost 3 bases, the J end lost 0 bases, and 13 bases lay between the germline ends. This CDR3 has 16 amino acids. Germline V gene sequence: CDR1 SGHTA, CDR2 FQGTGA.

The chain carries TRBV20-1 and TRBJ1-1, with D hard to call. The germline V and J ends were trimmed by 0 bases and 3 bases, with 8 bases remaining between them. The length of the CDR3 is 13 residues. Looked up from germline, CDR1 is DFQATT and CDR2 is SNEGSKA (reference sequence). Here the CDR3 reads CSARDLFYTEAFF. DNA for the CDR3: TGCAGTGCTAGAGATCTCTTCTACACTGAAGCTTTCTTT.

The rearrangement uses TRBV3-1 and TRBJ1-5; D remains unclear. The CDR3 has 16 amino acids. Germline CDR1 and CDR2: LGHDT and YNNKEL (reference sequence). V lost 0 bases to trimming and J lost 6 bases, with 15 bases between them. DNA for the CDR3: TGTGCCAGCAGCCAAGACAGCGGCACGGGTCGTCAGCCCCAGCATTTT. It encodes CASSQDSGTGRQPQHF.

This clonotype occurred once. J is TRBJ2-3 and V is TRBV7-9, with TRBD1 as a possible D gene (6 bases). V was clipped by 6 bases and J by 7 bases, with 17 bases between them. The CDR3 is 14 residues long. Germline V gene lookup returns CDR1 SEHNR and CDR2 FQNEAQ (reference sequence). CDR3 in DNA: TGTGCCAGCAGTCAACGGACAGTGGAATATACGCAGTATTTT. Residues: CASSQRTVEYTQYF.

The rearrangement joins TRBV9 to TRBJ2-3; D may be TRBD1 (6 bases). Between the trimmed V and J ends, which lost 3 bases and 0 bases, there was a span of 11 bases. Looked up from germline, CDR1 is SGDLS and CDR2 is YYNGEE. The CDR3 is 15 amino acids. DNA for the CDR3: TGTGCCAGCAGCGGAAAGCAGGGGAGCACAGATACGCAGTATTTT. Its protein is CASSGKQGSTDTQYF.

This clonotype has just a few counts. V and J are TRBV12-3 or TRBV12-4 and TRBJ2-5; TRBD2 matches 7 bases. This CDR3 is built from 12 residues. Trimming at V came to 7 bases and at J to 5 bases, leaving 4 bases not matched to a gene. The CDR3 DNA reads TGTGCCAGCACCGGGGGGATGGAGACCCAGTACTTC. It is translated as CASTGGMETQYF.

This clonotype has more than one count but fewer than ten. This chain uses TRBV18 with TRBJ1-2, with 10 bases that match TRBD1. With 3 bases clipped from V and 6 bases from J, the junction kept 7 bases outside the gene matches. Germline V gene sequence: CDR1 KGHSH, CDR2 LQKENI. This CDR3 contains 15 residues. CDR3 sequence: CASSPRQGATDGYTF. The CDR3 region has the DNA TGTGCCAGCTCACCCAGACAGGGGGCCACCGATGGCTACACCTTC. Full variable domain (missing parts from reference TRBV18 and TRBJ1-2): NAGVMQNPRHLVRRRGQEARLRCSPMKGHSHVYWYRQLPEEGLKFMVYLQKENIIDESGMPKERFSAEFPKEGPSILRIQQVVRGDSAAYFCASSPRQGATDGYTFGSGTRLTVV.

The V gene is TRBV11-2, the J gene TRBJ1-4; TRBD1 might be the D (5 bases). V dropped 2 bases and J dropped 10 bases, with 14 bases sitting between them. Germline assignment: CDR1 SGHAT and CDR2 FQNNGV. The CDR3 has 14 amino acids. As DNA, the CDR3 is TGTGCCAGCAGCTTAATGCAGGGTGAAGGAAAACTGTTTTTT. It codes for CASSLMQGEGKLFF.

This clonotype has a count of ten or more. J is TRBJ2-5 and V is TRBV18; 8 positions match TRBD1. CDR1 and CDR2 (germline): KGHSH, LQKENI. The CDR3 is 14 residues long. The V segment lost 3 bases and the J segment 5 bases; nucleotides outside the gene matches: 5. Written as DNA, the CDR3 is TGTGCCAGCTCACCGGGACAGGATTTGGAGACCCAGTACTTC. This codes for CASSPGQDLETQYF.

The rearrangement joins TRBV28 to TRBJ1-6; D unresolved. V shed 3 bases and J shed 6 bases, with 9 bases lying between them. The CDR3 consists of 14 residues. The germline gives CDR1 MDHEN, CDR2 SYDVKM. The CDR3 is CASSFQPTNSPLHF. Here the CDR3 DNA reads TGTGCCAGCAGTTTCCAGCCGACTAATTCACCCCTCCACTTT.

This rearrangement joins TRBV7-9 to TRBJ2-1, with D possibly being TRBD1 (6 bases). CDR3 length equals 15 residues. Germline V gene lookup returns CDR1 SEHNR and CDR2 FQNEAQ (reference sequence). Trimming took off 2 bases at V and 0 bases at J, with 8 bases between the two ends. CDR3: CASSLRGTSYNEQFF. CDR3 nucleotide sequence: TGTGCCAGCAGCTTAAGGGGGACCTCCTACAATGAGCAGTTCTTC.

V usage is TRBV12-3 or TRBV12-4 and J usage is TRBJ1-2, with 8 bases lining up with TRBD1. The CDR3 contains 12 residues. The junction had 4 bases not matched to a gene; V was cut back by 5 bases and J by 8 bases. The CDR3 reads CASSVDRGGYTF. CDR3 coding DNA: TGTGCCAGCAGTGTCGACAGGGGAGGCTACACCTTC.

The chain joins TRBV6-5 to TRBJ2-5; the D call may be TRBD1 or TRBD2 (5 bases each). The CDR3 sequence is 17 residues long. V was cut by 2 bases and J by 3 bases, with 19 bases left in between. The germline V gene has CDR1 MNHEY and CDR2 SVGAGI. The CDR3 coding sequence is TGTGCCAGCAGTTACGGCCGGGACCAACGAAACAAAGAGACCCAGTACTTC. It codes for CASSYGRDQRNKETQYF.

The sample holds a few counts of this clonotype. The V call is TRBV20-1, the J call TRBJ2-3; 10 bases match TRBD2. CDR1 is DFQATT and CDR2 is SNEGSKA in the germline V gene (reference sequence). There are 15 residues in the CDR3. After removal of 4 bases from V and 3 bases from J, the junction contained 7 bases not matched to a gene. The CDR3 nucleotides read TGCAGTGCTAATCCCCCTAGCGGGGGAACAGATACGCAGTATTTT. Encoded protein: CSANPPSGGTDTQYF.

This clonotype was detected only a few times. V usage is TRBV5-1 and J usage is TRBJ1-2; the match to TRBD1 covers 7 bases. Trimming removed 4 bases from V and 4 bases from J; junction bases left unmatched: 10. The CDR3 loop spans 15 amino acids. Germline V CDR1 and CDR2: SGHRS, YFSETQ. The DNA for the CDR3 is TGCGCCAGCAGCCCCCAGGGACAGATTGGCTATGGCTACACCTTC. Amino acids: CASSPQGQIGYGYTF.

Only a few counts were recorded for this clonotype. V usage is TRBV7-9 and J usage is TRBJ1-1, with D hard to call. This CDR3 region has 13 residues. V lost 1 base and J lost 4, with 7 bases in between. The germline V gene has CDR1 SEHNR and CDR2 FQNEAQ (reference sequence). The CDR3 sequence is CASSLGPSTEAFF. The CDR3 nucleotides read TGTGCCAGCAGCTTAGGCCCAAGCACTGAAGCTTTCTTT.

The gene calls are TRBV7-8 and TRBJ2-7, with unresolved D. There are 18 residues in the CDR3. V lost 5 bases and J lost 0, with 23 bases in between. The germline CDR1 and CDR2 sequences are SGHVS and FQNEAQ. CDR3 in DNA: TGTGCCAGCAGCCCCGAACCGTCGGTAGGGCGGAGCTCCTACGAGCAGTACTTC. Translated: CASSPEPSVGRSSYEQYF.

The V and J genes are TRBV18 and TRBJ2-7; weak D call: TRBD2 (6 bases). Per the germline V gene, CDR1 is KGHSH and CDR2 is LQKENI. CDR3 size: 13 residues. Trimming cost V 1 base and J 5 bases, with 9 bases left between them. CDR3 nucleotides: TGTGCCAGCTCACCACGAGGAGGGGACGAGCAGTACGTC. It specifies CASSPRGGDEQYV.

This clonotype has more than one count but fewer than ten. This rearrangement joins TRBV5-6 to TRBJ2-5; D remains unclear. Germline V gives CDR1 SGHDT, CDR2 YYEEEE. V dropped 0 bases and J dropped 3 bases, with 9 bases sitting between them. The CDR3 is 14 amino acids. The CDR3 bases are TGTGCCAGCAGCTTGGTCCAGGTTGAAGAGACCCAGTACTTC. Encoded protein: CASSLVQVEETQYF.